Listed here are 21 T cell receptor beta chains from one sample, sequenced in a study of cytomegalovirus exposure and HLA in healthy donors. Profiled with immunoSEQ multiplex PCR; TCRdb holds only in-frame clones, not every one. The repertoire includes about 110,000 clones, about 88% of them detected once, and around 2.1% sits in the top ten. The sample taken for sequencing was PBMCs. The receptors come from a woman under 30 in good health and CMV-seronegative.

The chain combines TRBV19 with TRBJ2-7; 9 bases line up with TRBD1. V shed 3 bases and J 3 bases; nucleotides not matched to a gene: 3. The germline V gene has CDR1 LNHDA and CDR2 SQIVND (reference sequence). This CDR3 region has 14 residues. CDR3: CASSMPGQGYEQYF. As DNA, the CDR3 is TGTGCCAGTAGTATGCCGGGACAGGGCTACGAGCAGTACTTC.

The genes are TRBV15 and TRBJ2-3; TRBD1 is a possible D gene (5 bases). Trimming took off 2 bases at V and 6 bases at J, with 9 bases between the two ends. The germline V gene has CDR1 LNHNV and CDR2 YYDKDF (reference sequence). This CDR3 contains 13 residues. The CDR3 loop reads CATSRQGFDTQYF. CDR3 DNA sequence: TGTGCCACCAGCAGACAGGGTTTCGATACGCAGTATTTT.

The CDR3 protein is CASSLGGAPYEQYF. CDR3 nucleotide sequence: TGTGCCAGCAGCTTAGGGGGGGCCCCCTACGAGCAGTACTTC. V gene TRBV5-4 combines with J gene TRBJ2-7, with D possibly TRBD2 on 7 matching bases. Germline-derived CDR1 and CDR2 are SGHNT and YYREEE (reference sequence). CDR3 length equals 14 residues. V lost 2 bases to trimming and J lost 2 bases, with 11 bases between them.

V and J are TRBV13 and TRBJ1-1; no reliable D call. This CDR3 comprises 12 residues. The V gene's germline CDR1 is PRHDT and CDR2 FYEKMQ (reference sequence). The V end lost 6 bases, the J end lost 4 bases, and 9 bases lay between the germline ends. Here the CDR3 reads CASSYGPTEAFF. The CDR3 region has the DNA TGTGCCAGCAGTTATGGCCCCACTGAAGCTTTCTTT.

This chain joins TRBV6-5 and TRBJ2-5; D call uncertain. This CDR3 has 14 residues. V was trimmed by 0 bases and J by 6 bases, leaving 11 bases between them. Germline V lookup: CDR1 MNHEY, CDR2 SVGAGI. This CDR3 is CASSYSTGRKTQYF. CDR3 coding DNA: TGTGCCAGCAGTTACTCGACTGGTCGGAAGACCCAGTACTTC.

The rearrangement uses TRBV6-6 and TRBJ2-2; D is unresolved. This CDR3 is built from 11 residues. V was clipped by 8 bases and J by 5 bases, with 6 bases between them. The germline gives CDR1 MNHNY, CDR2 SVGAGI (reference sequence). DNA for the CDR3: TGTGCCAGCTCCTTAACCGGGGAGCTGTTTTTT. Its translation is CASSLTGELFF.

This clone has more than one count but fewer than ten. J is TRBJ1-2 and V is TRBV28, with TRBD1 matching over 9 bases. The CDR3 runs to 14 residues. Unmatched junction bases numbered 8, after V lost 4 bases and J lost 8 bases. CDR1 is MDHEN, CDR2 SYDVKM, per germline. The CDR3 bases are TGTGCCAGCAGTTCCCCGGGACAGGGTCTGGGCTACACCTTC. This codes for CASSSPGQGLGYTF.

V is TRBV28 and J is TRBJ1-5, with 9 bases matching TRBD1. The V and J ends lost 3 bases and 5 bases, in that order; junction bases with no gene match: 8. This CDR3 is built from 16 residues. The germline V gene has CDR1 MDHEN and CDR2 SYDVKM. The CDR3 loop reads CASSFSRQGGYQPQHF. CDR3 DNA sequence: TGTGCCAGCAGTTTTTCCCGACAGGGGGGCTATCAGCCCCAGCATTTT.

In its sample, this clone was seen once. The chain combines TRBV19 with TRBJ1-5; perhaps TRBD1 as D (6 bases). Germline V gives CDR1 LNHDA, CDR2 SQIVND (reference sequence). The CDR3 length is 15 residues. The V and J ends lost 7 bases and 0 bases respectively, with 13 bases between them. The CDR3 bases are TGTGCCAGTAAACGGGGGGCTTATAGCAATCAGCCCCAGCATTTT. Translation gives CASKRGAYSNQPQHF.

The chain is built from TRBV5-1 and TRBJ2-1, with a tentative D call TRBD1 (6 bases). V lost 1 base to trimming and J lost 2 bases, with 22 bases between them. The CDR3 covers 19 residues. Germline V lookup: CDR1 SGHRS, CDR2 YFSETQ. The CDR3 region has the DNA TGCGCCAGCAGCTTGAGTTCAGGGCCTTCTAGGGGGACCTACAATGAGCAGTTCTTC. Protein sequence: CASSLSSGPSRGTYNEQFF. The whole variable domain, remainder taken from reference TRBV5-1 and TRBJ2-1, is KAGVTQTPRYLIKTRGQQVTLSCSPISGHRSVSWYQQTPGQGLQFLFEYFSETQRNKGNFPGRFSGRQFSNSRSEMNVSTLELGDSALYLCASSLSSGPSRGTYNEQFFGPGTRLTVL.

This clone has a single count. The J gene is TRBJ1-5, the V gene TRBV6-5; D uncertain. The V and J ends lost 6 bases and 4 bases respectively, with 13 bases between them. Germline CDR1 is MNHEY and CDR2 is SVGAGI. The CDR3 contains 14 residues. CDR3 residues: CASSEAGLNQPQHF. CDR3 bases: TGTGCCAGCAGCGAAGCCGGACTAAATCAGCCCCAGCATTTT.

The chain recombines TRBV30 with TRBJ1-2; TRBD1 might be the D (5 bases). Trimming took off 3 bases at V and 0 bases at J, with 11 bases between the two ends. CDR1 and CDR2 from the germline V gene are GTSNPN and SVGIG (reference sequence). The CDR3 is made up of 14 amino acids. The CDR3 nucleotides read TGTGCCTGGAGGGTTCAGGGCACTAACTATGGCTACACCTTC. Protein product: CAWRVQGTNYGYTF.

This clone occurred once. V gene TRBV5-4 combines with J gene TRBJ2-3; TRBD2 matches at 8 bases. Germline CDR1 reads SGHNT; CDR2 reads YYREEE (reference sequence). V trimming: 7 bases; J trimming: 0 bases; junction bases outside the gene matches: 16. The length of the CDR3 is 18 residues. CDR3: CASELIGSGGPSTDTQYF. CDR3 sequence (DNA): TGTGCCAGCGAGCTCATAGGTTCGGGGGGGCCGAGCACAGATACGCAGTATTTT. Full variable domain (missing parts from reference TRBV5-4 and TRBJ2-3): ETGVTQSPTHLIKTRGQQVTLRCSSQSGHNTVSWYQQALGQGPQFIFQYYREEENGRGNFPPRFSGLQFPNYSSELNVNALELDDSALYLCASELIGSGGPSTDTQYFGPGTRLTVL.

J is TRBJ1-2 and V is TRBV9; D remains unclear. Germline CDR1 and CDR2: SGDLS and YYNGEE. This CDR3 is 15 amino acids long. Trimming took off 3 bases at V and 8 bases at J, with 20 bases between the two ends. In DNA form, the CDR3 reads TGTGCCAGCAGCGACGGAGGCTTTAGTGCTAGGGGCTACACCTTC. Translation gives CASSDGGFSARGYTF.

The chain employs TRBV9 and TRBJ2-5; D may be TRBD2 (6 bases). Trimming took 4 bases from V and 1 from J, leaving 14 bases between them. Germline V lookup: CDR1 SGDLS, CDR2 YYNGEE. This CDR3 spans 15 amino acids. CDR3 sequence: CASSQSAGLQETQYF. In DNA form, the CDR3 reads TGTGCCAGCAGCCAGAGTGCGGGACTCCAAGAGACCCAGTACTTC.

The rearrangement joins TRBV5-6 to TRBJ2-1; tentative D call: TRBD2 (6 bases). Germline assignment: CDR1 SGHDT and CDR2 YYEEEE. This CDR3 has 14 amino acids. V dropped 6 bases and J dropped 4 bases, with 14 bases sitting between them. The CDR3 region is CASKSSVTYNEQFF. Written as DNA, the CDR3 is TGTGCCAGCAAATCTAGCGTAACGTACAATGAGCAGTTCTTC.

The gene calls are TRBV25-1 and TRBJ1-4; D not resolved. Between the trimmed V and J ends, which lost 3 bases and 2 bases, there was a span of 4 bases. The CDR3 extends over 13 amino acids. The germline CDR1 and CDR2 sequences are MGHDK and SYGVNS. The CDR3 nucleotides read TGTGCCAGCAGTGACCTGACTAATGAAAAACTGTTTTTT. This sequence encodes CASSDLTNEKLFF.

V is TRBV7-9 and J is TRBJ2-3, with D perhaps TRBD1 (6 bases). Trimming took off 0 bases at V and 0 bases at J, with 10 bases between the two ends. The CDR3 covers 16 residues. Germline CDR1 is SEHNR and CDR2 is FQNEAQ (reference sequence). Here the CDR3 DNA reads TGTGCCAGCAGCTTAGCGCCGGGGACAAGCACAGATACGCAGTATTTT. Translated, it gives CASSLAPGTSTDTQYF.

V usage is TRBV29-1 and J usage is TRBJ1-4, with D maybe TRBD1 (5 bases). The germline V gene encodes CDR1 SQVTM and CDR2 ANQGSEA. With 7 bases removed from V and 0 bases from J, the gap between germline ends came to 9 bases. The CDR3 is 13 amino acids. CDR3 bases: TGCAGCGCACAGGACGCAACTAATGAAAAACTGTTTTTT. Its protein is CSAQDATNEKLFF. Looking up the rest from reference TRBV29-1 and TRBJ1-4 gives the full variable domain: SAVISQKPSRDICQRGTSLTIQCQVDSQVTMMFWYRQQPGQSLTLIATANQGSEATYESGFVIDKFPISRPNLTFSTLTVSNMSPEDSSIYLCSAQDATNEKLFFGSGTQLSVL.

The chain uses TRBV5-6 and TRBJ2-1; perhaps TRBD2 as D (5 bases). The CDR3 spans 14 residues. Germline V CDR1 and CDR2: SGHDT, YYEEEE. The V end was cut by 0 bases, the J end by 8 bases, with 12 bases between. In DNA, the CDR3 is TGTGCCAGCAGCTTGGCCTGGCTGAGGGATGAGCAGTTCTTC. Its translation: CASSLAWLRDEQFF. The full variable domain, with the rest looked up from reference TRBV5-6 and TRBJ2-1, is DAGVTQSPTHLIKTRGQQVTLRCSPKSGHDTVSWYQQALGQGPQFIFQYYEEEERQRGNFPDRFSGHQFPNYSSELNVNALLLGDSALYLCASSLAWLRDEQFFGPGTRLTVL.

Here the CDR3 reads CASWAGGPETQYF. The CDR3 coding sequence is TGTGCCAGCTGGGCGGGGGGCCCCGAGACCCAGTACTTC. This chain connects TRBV2 to TRBJ2-5; 8 nucleotides match TRBD2. The V gene's germline CDR1 is SNHLY and CDR2 FYNNEI. J lost 5 bases, V lost 8 bases, and 7 bases had no gene match. The CDR3 runs 13 residues.